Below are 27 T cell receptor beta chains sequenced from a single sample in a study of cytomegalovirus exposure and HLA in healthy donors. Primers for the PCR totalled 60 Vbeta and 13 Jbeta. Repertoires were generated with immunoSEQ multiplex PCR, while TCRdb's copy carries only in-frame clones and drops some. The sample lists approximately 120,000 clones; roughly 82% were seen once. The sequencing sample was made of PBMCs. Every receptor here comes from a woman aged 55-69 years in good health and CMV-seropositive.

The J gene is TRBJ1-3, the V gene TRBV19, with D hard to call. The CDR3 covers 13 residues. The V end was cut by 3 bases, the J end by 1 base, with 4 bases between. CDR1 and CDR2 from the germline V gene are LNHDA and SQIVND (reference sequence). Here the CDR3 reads CASSIRSGNTIYF. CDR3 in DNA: TGTGCCAGTAGTATCAGGTCTGGAAACACCATATATTTT. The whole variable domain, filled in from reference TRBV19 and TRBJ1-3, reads DGGITQSPKYLFRKEGQNVTLSCEQNLNHDAMYWYRQDPGQGLRLIYYSQIVNDFQKGDIAEGYSVSREKKESFPLTVTSAQKNPTAFYLCASSIRSGNTIYFGEGSWLTVV.

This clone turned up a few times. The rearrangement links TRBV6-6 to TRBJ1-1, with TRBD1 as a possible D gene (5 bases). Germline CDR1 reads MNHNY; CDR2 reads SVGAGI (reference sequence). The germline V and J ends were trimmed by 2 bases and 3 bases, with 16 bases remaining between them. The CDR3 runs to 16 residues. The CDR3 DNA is TGTGCCAGCAGTTACCTTCTCTCGGGGGAAGACACTGAAGCTTTCTTT. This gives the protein CASSYLLSGEDTEAFF.

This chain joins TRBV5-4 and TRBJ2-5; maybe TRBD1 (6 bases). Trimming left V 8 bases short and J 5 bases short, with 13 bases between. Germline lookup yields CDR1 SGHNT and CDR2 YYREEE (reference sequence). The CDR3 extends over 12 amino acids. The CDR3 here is CASQGIGETQYF. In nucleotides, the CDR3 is TGTGCCAGTCAGGGGATCGGGGAGACCCAGTACTTC.

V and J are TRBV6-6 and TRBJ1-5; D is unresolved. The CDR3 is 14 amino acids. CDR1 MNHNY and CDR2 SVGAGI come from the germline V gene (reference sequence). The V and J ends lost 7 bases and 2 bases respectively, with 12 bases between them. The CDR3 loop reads CASTKDWGNQPQHF. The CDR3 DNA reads TGTGCCAGCACCAAAGACTGGGGCAATCAGCCCCAGCATTTT.

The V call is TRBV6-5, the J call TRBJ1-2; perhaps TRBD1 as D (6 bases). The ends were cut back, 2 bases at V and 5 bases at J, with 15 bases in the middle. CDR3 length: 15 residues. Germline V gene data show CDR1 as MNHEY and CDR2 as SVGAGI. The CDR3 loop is CASSYKPGHPYGYTF. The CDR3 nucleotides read TGTGCCAGCAGTTACAAGCCGGGACATCCTTATGGCTACACCTTC.

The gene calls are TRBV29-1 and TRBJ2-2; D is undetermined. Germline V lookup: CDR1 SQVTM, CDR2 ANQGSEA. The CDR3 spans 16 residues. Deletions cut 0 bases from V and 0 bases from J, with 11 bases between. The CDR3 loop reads CSVEDPLVTNTGELFF. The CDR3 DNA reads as TGCAGCGTTGAAGACCCTTTAGTTACGAACACCGGGGAGCTGTTTTTT.

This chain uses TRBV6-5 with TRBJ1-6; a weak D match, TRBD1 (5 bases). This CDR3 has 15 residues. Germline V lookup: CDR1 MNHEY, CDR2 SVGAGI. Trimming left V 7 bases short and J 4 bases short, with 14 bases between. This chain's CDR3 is CASTIDSLYNSPLHF. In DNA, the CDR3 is TGTGCCAGCACCATAGACAGCCTTTATAATTCACCCCTCCACTTT.

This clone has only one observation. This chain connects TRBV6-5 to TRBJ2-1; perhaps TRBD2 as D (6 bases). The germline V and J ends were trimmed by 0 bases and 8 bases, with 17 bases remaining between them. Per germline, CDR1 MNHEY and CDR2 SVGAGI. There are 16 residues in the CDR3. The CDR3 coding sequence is TGTGCCAGCAGTTACTCGAAGGCAGGAGGGGCTCATGAGCAGTTCTTC. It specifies CASSYSKAGGAHEQFF.

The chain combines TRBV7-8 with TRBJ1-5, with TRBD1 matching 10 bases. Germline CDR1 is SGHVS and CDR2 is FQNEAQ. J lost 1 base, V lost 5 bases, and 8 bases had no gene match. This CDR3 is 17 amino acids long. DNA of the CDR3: TGTGCCAGCAGCGCGGGACAGGGGTATGGAAGCAATCAGCCCCAGCATTTT. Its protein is CASSAGQGYGSNQPQHF.

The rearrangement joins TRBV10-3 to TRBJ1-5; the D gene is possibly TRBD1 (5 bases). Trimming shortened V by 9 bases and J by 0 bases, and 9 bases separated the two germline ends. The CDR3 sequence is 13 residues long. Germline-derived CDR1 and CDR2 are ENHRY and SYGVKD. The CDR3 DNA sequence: TGTGCCATACAGGAAGATAGCAATCAGCCCCAGCATTTT. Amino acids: CAIQEDSNQPQHF.

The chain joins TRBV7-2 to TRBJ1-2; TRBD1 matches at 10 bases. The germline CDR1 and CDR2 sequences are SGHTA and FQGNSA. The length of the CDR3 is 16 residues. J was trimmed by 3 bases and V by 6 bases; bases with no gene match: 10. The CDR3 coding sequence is TGTGCCAGCAGTCAGGGGCCGGGACAGGGGTACTATGGCTACACCTTC. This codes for CASSQGPGQGYYGYTF.

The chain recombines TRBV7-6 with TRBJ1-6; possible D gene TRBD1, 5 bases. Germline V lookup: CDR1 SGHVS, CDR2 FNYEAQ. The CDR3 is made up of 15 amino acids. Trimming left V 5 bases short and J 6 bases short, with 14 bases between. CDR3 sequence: CASSLRQSANSPLHF. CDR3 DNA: TGTGCCAGCAGCCTCCGACAGAGCGCTAATTCACCCCTCCACTTT.

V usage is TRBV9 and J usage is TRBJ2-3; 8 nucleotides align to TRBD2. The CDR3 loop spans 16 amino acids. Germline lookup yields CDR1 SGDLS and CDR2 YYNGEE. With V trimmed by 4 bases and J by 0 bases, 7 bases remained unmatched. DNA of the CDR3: TGTGCCAGCAGCTTAACTAGCGGAGCTAGCACAGATACGCAGTATTTT. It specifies CASSLTSGASTDTQYF.

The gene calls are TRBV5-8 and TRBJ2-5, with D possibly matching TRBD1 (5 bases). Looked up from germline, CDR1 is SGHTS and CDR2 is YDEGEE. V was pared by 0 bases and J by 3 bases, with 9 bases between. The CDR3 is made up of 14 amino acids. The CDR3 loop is CASSLAPQEETQYF. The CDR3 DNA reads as TGTGCCAGCAGCTTGGCCCCACAGGAAGAGACCCAGTACTTC.

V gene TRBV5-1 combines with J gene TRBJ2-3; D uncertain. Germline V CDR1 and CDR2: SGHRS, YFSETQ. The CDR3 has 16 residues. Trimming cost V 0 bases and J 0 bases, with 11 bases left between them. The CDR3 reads CASSLGAKSSTDTQYF. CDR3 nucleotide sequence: TGCGCCAGCAGCTTGGGAGCGAAGTCTAGCACAGATACGCAGTATTTT.

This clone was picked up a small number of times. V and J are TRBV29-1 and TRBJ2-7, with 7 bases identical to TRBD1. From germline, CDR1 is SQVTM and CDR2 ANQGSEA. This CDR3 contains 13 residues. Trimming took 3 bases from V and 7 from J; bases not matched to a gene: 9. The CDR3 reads CSVDDRVLGEQYF. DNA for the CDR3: TGCAGCGTTGATGACAGGGTCTTGGGGGAGCAGTACTTC.

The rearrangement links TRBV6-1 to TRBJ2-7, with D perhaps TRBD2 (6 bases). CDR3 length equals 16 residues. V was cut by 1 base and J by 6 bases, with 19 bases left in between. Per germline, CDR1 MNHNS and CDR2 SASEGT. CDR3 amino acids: CASSEEYWLAPTEQYF. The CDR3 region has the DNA TGTGCCAGCAGTGAAGAATATTGGCTAGCGCCCACCGAGCAGTACTTC.

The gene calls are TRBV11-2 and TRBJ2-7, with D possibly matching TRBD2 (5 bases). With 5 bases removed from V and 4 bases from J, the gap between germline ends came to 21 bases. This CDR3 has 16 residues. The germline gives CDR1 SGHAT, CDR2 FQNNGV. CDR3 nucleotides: TGTGCCAGCAGCCCTCCAACGGGCCGGACTCGATACGAGCAGTACTTC. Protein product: CASSPPTGRTRYEQYF.

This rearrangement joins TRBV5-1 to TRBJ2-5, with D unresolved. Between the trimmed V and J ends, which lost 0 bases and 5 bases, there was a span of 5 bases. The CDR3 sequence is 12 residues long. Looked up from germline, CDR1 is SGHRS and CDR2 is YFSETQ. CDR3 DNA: TGCGCCAGCAGCTTGGTCGGGGAGACCCAGTACTTC. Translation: CASSLVGETQYF.

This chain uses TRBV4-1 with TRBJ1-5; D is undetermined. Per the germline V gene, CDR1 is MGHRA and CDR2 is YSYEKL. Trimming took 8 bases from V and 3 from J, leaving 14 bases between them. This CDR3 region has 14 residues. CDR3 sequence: CASRAPGYNQPQHF. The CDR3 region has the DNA TGCGCCAGCCGCGCTCCGGGTTACAATCAGCCCCAGCATTTT.

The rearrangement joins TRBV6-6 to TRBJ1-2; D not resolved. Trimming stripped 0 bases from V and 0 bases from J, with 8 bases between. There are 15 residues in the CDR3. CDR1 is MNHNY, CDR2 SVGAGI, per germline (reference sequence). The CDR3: CASSYSRWANYGYTF. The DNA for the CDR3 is TGTGCCAGCAGTTACTCGAGGTGGGCTAACTATGGCTACACCTTC.

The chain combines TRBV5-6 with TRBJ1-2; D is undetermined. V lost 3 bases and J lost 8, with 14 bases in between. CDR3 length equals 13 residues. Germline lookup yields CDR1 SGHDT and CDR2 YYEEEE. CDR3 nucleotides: TGTGCCAGCAGCTATGGGCCGGATGGGGGCTACACCTTC. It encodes CASSYGPDGGYTF.

The CDR3 sequence: CASSQEAGQGASGNTIYF. Here the CDR3 DNA reads TGCGCCAGCAGCCAAGAGGCAGGCCAGGGGGCCTCTGGAAACACCATATATTTT. The chain carries TRBV4-3 and TRBJ1-3; 8 bases align to TRBD1. This CDR3 has 18 residues. Germline V gene lookup returns CDR1 LGHNA and CDR2 YSLEER. J lost 0 bases, V lost 0 bases, and 7 bases had no gene match.

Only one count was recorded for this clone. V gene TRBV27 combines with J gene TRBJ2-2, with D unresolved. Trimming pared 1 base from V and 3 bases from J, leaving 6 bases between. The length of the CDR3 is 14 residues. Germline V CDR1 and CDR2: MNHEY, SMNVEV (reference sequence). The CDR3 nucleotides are TGTGCCAGCAGTTTATGGCAGTACACCGGGGAGCTGTTTTTT. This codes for CASSLWQYTGELFF.

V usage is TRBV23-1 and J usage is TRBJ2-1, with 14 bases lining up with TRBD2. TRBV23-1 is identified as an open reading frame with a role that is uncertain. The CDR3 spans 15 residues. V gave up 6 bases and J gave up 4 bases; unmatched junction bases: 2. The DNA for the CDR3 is TGCGCCAGCAGGAGGACTAGCGGGAGGTACAATGAGCAGTTCTTC. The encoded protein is CASRRTSGRYNEQFF.

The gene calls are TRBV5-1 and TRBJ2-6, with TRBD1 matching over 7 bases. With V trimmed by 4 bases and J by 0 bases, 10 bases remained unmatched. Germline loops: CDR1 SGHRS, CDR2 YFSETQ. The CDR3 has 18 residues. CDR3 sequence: CASSTDRVPFSGANVLTF. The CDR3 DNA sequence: TGCGCCAGCAGCACAGACAGGGTTCCCTTCTCTGGGGCCAACGTCCTGACTTTC.

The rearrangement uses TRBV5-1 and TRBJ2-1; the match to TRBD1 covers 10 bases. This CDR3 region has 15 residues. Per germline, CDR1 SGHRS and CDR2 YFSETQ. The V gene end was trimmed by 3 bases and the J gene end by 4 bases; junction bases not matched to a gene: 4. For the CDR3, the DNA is TGCGCCAGCAGCTCCGGGACAGGGGTTTACAATGAGCAGTTCTTC. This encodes CASSSGTGVYNEQFF.